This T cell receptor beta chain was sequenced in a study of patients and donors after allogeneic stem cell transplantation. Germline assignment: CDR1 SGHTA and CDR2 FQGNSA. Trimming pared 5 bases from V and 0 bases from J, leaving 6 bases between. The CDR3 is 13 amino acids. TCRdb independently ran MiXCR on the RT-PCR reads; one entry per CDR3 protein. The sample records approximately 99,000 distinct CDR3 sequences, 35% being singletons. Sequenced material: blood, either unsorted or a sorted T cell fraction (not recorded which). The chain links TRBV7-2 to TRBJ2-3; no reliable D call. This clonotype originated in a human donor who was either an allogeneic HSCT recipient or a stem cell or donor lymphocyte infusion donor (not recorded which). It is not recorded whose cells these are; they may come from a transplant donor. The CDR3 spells CASSPLSTDTQYF. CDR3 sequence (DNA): TGTGCCAGCAGCCCACTCAGCACAGATACGCAGTATTTT.